The clone carrying this T cell receptor (beta chain) was counted ten times or more. What it binds is not known. This record belongs to a study of HIV-infected patients and healthy controls. Study-level findings and limits: Significant mean usage differences between HIV-infected patients and controls involved eight alpha and eight beta V genes.

No cell fractionation was done, so the repertoire covers all unsorted peripheral blood T cells. About 480 ng RNA was reverse transcribed with alpha and beta constant-region primers. Using multiplexing indices, alpha and beta chain libraries were generated apart by chain-specific third strand synthesis. A single primer pair per chain amplified all rearrangements, with per-molecule barcodes. A 5' RACE adapter with a random hexamer and the SP2 primer site was joined to cDNA. Priming off the SP2 site generated the second strand. TCRdb re-analysed the 5' RACE reads in MiXCR, keeping a single row per CDR3 protein. The top ten clones hold 6% to 7% of a sample with 13,000 or so distinct CDR3 sequences, 7.5% to 10% of them seen once. There are 14 residues in the CDR3. CDR1 and CDR2 from the germline V gene are SGHTA and FQGNSA. Trimming left V 9 bases short and J 2 bases short, with 17 bases between.

V usage is TRBV7-2 and J usage is TRBJ2-7; tentatively, D is TRBD2 (6 bases). This TCR was recovered from an adult in good health. The sequenced sample consisted of blood. CDR3 in amino acids: CASTRDSGAYEQYF. The CDR3 DNA follows: TGTGCCAGTACCCGGGACTCGGGGGCCTACGAGCAGTACTTC.